The clone carrying this T cell receptor (beta chain) showed up many times. No antigen is known for it. The data are from a study of CD8 T cells in ankylosing spondylitis. General study findings and limits: For ankylosing spondylitis blood, a TCR beta motif of 7 or 8 highly homologous variants appeared characteristic. Reportedly, matched ankylosing spondylitis synovial fluid was significantly enriched for disease-linked clones. A subset of motif variants has previously been described in the synovial fluid and blood of reactive arthritis.

In germline, CDR1 is SGHRS, CDR2 YFSETQ. Trimming pared 0 bases from V and 0 bases from J, leaving 6 bases between. The CDR3 is 14 amino acids. Each CDR3 protein is one row after TCRdb ran MiXCR on the 5' RACE reads. The repertoire holds 200,000 or so distinct CDR3 sequences, with roughly 25% as singletons. The V call is TRBV5-1, the J call TRBJ1-1; D remains unclear. This TCR came from a male donor with ankylosing spondylitis or in good health (not recorded which). The material sequenced was blood, either unsorted or a sorted T cell fraction (not recorded which). The CDR3 spells CASSLGALNTEAFF. Written as DNA, the CDR3 is TGCGCCAGCAGCTTGGGGGCCTTGAACACTGAAGCTTTCTTT.